A single sample is the source of the 13 T cell receptor beta chains below, sequenced in a study of early T cells in non-severe SARS-CoV-2 infection. TCRdb reprocessed the 5' RACE reads with MiXCR, giving one entry per CDR3 protein. The sample yields more than 55,000 distinct CDR3 sequences, 5.9% seen once. The source was whole blood, collected at baseline. These receptors all come from an adult who was a healthcare worker with PCR-confirmed SARS-CoV-2 infection or an uninfected control (not recorded which).

The table lists this clonotype with a few counts. The rearrangement links TRBV7-2 to TRBJ2-5; perhaps TRBD1 as D (6 bases). This CDR3 has 12 residues. Germline-derived CDR1 and CDR2 are SGHTA and FQGNSA. V was cut by 5 bases and J by 7 bases, with 11 bases left in between. DNA for the CDR3: TGTGCCAGCAGCGAGGGGGTAGGGACCCAGTACTTC. Encoded protein: CASSEGVGTQYF.

The sample holds many counts of this clonotype. V gene TRBV7-2 combines with J gene TRBJ2-5; 8 nucleotides align to TRBD1. This CDR3 has 15 amino acids. V lost 4 bases to trimming and J lost 5 bases; unmatched junction nucleotides: 9. Germline V lookup: CDR1 SGHTA, CDR2 FQGNSA. CDR3 residues: CASSSSQGAWETQYF. CDR3 nucleotides: TGTGCCAGCAGCTCCTCCCAGGGGGCGTGGGAGACCCAGTACTTC.

This clonotype was seen repeatedly, ten times or more. The chain combines TRBV24-1 with TRBJ2-1; 8 nucleotides match TRBD1. Germline lookup yields CDR1 KGHDR and CDR2 SFDVKD. CDR3 length: 12 residues. Trimming at V came to 9 bases and at J to 5 bases, leaving 2 bases not matched to a gene. The CDR3 nucleotides are TGTGCCACCGCGACAGGGGACAATGAGCAGTTCTTC. Protein: CATATGDNEQFF.

In regard to this clonotype: Here the CDR3 omits its conserved ending phenylalanine or tryptophan, so a read error is the likely source. This rearrangement joins TRBV10-3 to TRBJ1-6, with D tentatively TRBD1 (6 bases). Trimming took 4 bases from V and 10 from J, leaving 17 bases between them. This CDR3 spans 15 amino acids. Germline V lookup: CDR1 ENHRY, CDR2 SYGVKD. The CDR3 coding sequence is TGTGCCATCAGTGGAATAAAGGACAGTCAGTCACCCCTCCACATT. It encodes CAISGIKDSQSPLHI.

This sequence joins TRBV29-1 and TRBJ1-2; D might be TRBD1 (6 bases). The CDR3 runs 12 residues. Germline lookup yields CDR1 SQVTM and CDR2 ANQGSEA. V was pared by 6 bases and J by 6 bases, with 14 bases between. CDR3 coding DNA: TGCAGCGTCGCACAGGGAGGACATGGCTACACCTTC. As protein: CSVAQGGHGYTF.

The J gene is TRBJ2-7, the V gene TRBV6-5, with TRBD2 matching over 11 bases. The CDR3 is 15 amino acids. Trimming cost V 6 bases and J 2 bases; bases outside gene matches: 6. Germline CDR1 MNHEY, CDR2 SVGAGI. For the CDR3, the DNA is TGTGCCAGCAGCCAACTAGCGGGAGTCCCCTACGAGCAGTACTTC. Translation: CASSQLAGVPYEQYF.

The CDR3 reads CASPRRQGYSGANVLTF. The CDR3 region has the DNA TGTGCCAGCCCTCGGAGACAGGGATATTCTGGGGCCAACGTCCTGACTTTC. J is TRBJ2-6 and V is TRBV7-2; 7 positions agree with TRBD1. Germline CDR1 SGHTA, CDR2 FQGNSA. With V trimmed by 8 bases and J by 1 base, 11 bases remained unmatched. This CDR3 region has 17 residues. Looking up the rest from reference TRBV7-2 and TRBJ2-6 gives the full variable domain: GAGVSQSPSNKVTEKGKDVELRCDPISGHTALYWYRQSLGQGLEFLIYFQGNSAPDKSGLPSDRFSAERTGGSVSTLTIQRTQQEDSAVYLCASPRRQGYSGANVLTFGAGSRLTVL.

This clonotype was seen ten or more times. The chain carries TRBV11-2 and TRBJ2-7; D gene uncertain. The CDR3 has 13 amino acids. Trimming removed 6 bases from V and 5 bases from J, with 14 bases in between. The germline V gene has CDR1 SGHAT and CDR2 FQNNGV. The chain's CDR3 is CASSLAHEHEQYF. For the CDR3, the DNA is TGTGCCAGCAGTTTGGCCCACGAGCACGAGCAGTACTTC.

The table lists this clonotype with a few counts. The rearrangement links TRBV20-1 to TRBJ2-7; 10 bases match TRBD2. Germline lookup yields CDR1 DFQATT and CDR2 SNEGSKA (reference sequence). The CDR3 extends over 15 amino acids. Germline trimming cut 3 bases from V and 6 bases from J; bases unmatched to any gene: 11. DNA of the CDR3: TGCAGTGCTAGTCGGAAGCTAGCGGGAGACAGCGAGCAGTACTTC. This codes for CSASRKLAGDSEQYF.

This clonotype appeared a few times. In DNA form, the CDR3 reads TGTGCCAGCAGCCTGCGACAGACCACAGATACGCAGTATTTT. This sequence encodes CASSLRQTTDTQYF. The V and J genes are TRBV11-2 and TRBJ2-3; D possibly corresponds to TRBD1 (5 bases). The V gene lost 5 bases and the J gene lost 2 bases, with 11 bases spanning the gap. The CDR3 runs 14 residues. Germline CDR1 SGHAT, CDR2 FQNNGV.

This clonotype turned up a few times. This chain connects TRBV18 to TRBJ2-7, with unresolved D. Between the trimmed V and J ends, which lost 3 bases and 2 bases, there was a span of 11 bases. CDR3 length equals 14 residues. CDR1 is KGHSH and CDR2 is LQKENI in the germline V gene. The CDR3 region is CASSPSEGPYEQYF. Here the CDR3 DNA reads TGTGCCAGCTCACCCTCCGAAGGCCCCTACGAGCAGTACTTC.

A few counts support this clonotype. J is TRBJ2-7 and V is TRBV9; D perhaps matches TRBD2 (5 bases). The CDR3 runs to 14 residues. Trimming left V 0 bases short and J 0 bases short, with 7 bases between. Per germline, CDR1 SGDLS and CDR2 YYNGEE. In DNA, the CDR3 is TGTGCCAGCAGCGTAGGGACTGTCTCCTACGAGCAGTACTTC. Its translation: CASSVGTVSYEQYF.

In its sample, this clonotype was seen many times. This chain connects TRBV3-1 to TRBJ2-1; TRBD1 aligns across 7 bases. V gave up 4 bases and J gave up 9 bases; unmatched junction bases: 15. CDR3 size: 16 residues. CDR1 is LGHDT and CDR2 is YNNKEL in the germline V gene (reference sequence). CDR3 sequence reads: CASSPKRTGSVSEQFF. The CDR3 coding sequence is TGTGCCAGCAGCCCGAAACGGACAGGATCGGTTAGTGAGCAGTTCTTC.